The clone carrying this T cell receptor beta chain was counted once. Other DNA sequences in this sample translate to the same CDR3. This entry is derived from a study of T cells in narcolepsy. Study-wide background: Healthy controls were enrolled alongside patients with narcolepsy type 1 or type 2.

Sequencing was performed with immunoSEQ multiplex PCR; in TCRdb, only in-frame clones are kept and a portion is missing. The data contain around 20,000 clones, less than 90% of them singletons. The CDR3 is made up of 13 amino acids. Germline lookup yields CDR1 SNHLY and CDR2 FYNNEI. Trimming took 6 bases from V and 3 from J, leaving 9 bases between them. The specimen was memory (CD45RA-) CD4+ T cells from blood. The genes are TRBV2 and TRBJ1-3; D is unclear. This clonotype originated in a human donor in good health. This chain's CDR3 is CASSQENGNTIYF. CDR3 coding DNA: TGTGCCAGCAGCCAGGAGAATGGAAACACCATATATTTT.